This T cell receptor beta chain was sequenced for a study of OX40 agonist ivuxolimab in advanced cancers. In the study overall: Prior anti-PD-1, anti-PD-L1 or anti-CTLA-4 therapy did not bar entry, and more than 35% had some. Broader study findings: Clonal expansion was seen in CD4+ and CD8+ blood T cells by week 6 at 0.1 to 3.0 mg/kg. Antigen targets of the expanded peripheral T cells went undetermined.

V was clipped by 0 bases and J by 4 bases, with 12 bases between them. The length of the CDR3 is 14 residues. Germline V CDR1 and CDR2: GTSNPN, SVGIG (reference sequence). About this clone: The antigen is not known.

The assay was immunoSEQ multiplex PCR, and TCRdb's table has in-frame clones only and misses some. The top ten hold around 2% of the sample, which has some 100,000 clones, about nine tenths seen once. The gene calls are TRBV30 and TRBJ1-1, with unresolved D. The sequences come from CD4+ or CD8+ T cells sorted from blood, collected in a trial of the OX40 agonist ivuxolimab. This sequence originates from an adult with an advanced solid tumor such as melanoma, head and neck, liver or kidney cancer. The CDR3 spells CAWSVQGMGTEAFF. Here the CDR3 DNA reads TGTGCCTGGAGTGTACAAGGGATGGGCACTGAAGCTTTCTTT.